The 18 T cell receptor beta chains given below trace back to one sample, sequenced in a study of regulatory T cells in long-lasting Graves disease. To make TCR beta libraries, researchers used iRepertoire HTBI primers and Arm-PCR of CDR3 regions. Each CDR3 protein is one row after TCRdb ran MiXCR on the multiplex PCR reads. The sample shows about 470,000 distinct CDR3 sequences, under 25% of them seen only once. Time point here: persistent/refractory GD, antithyroid drugs over 5 years with positive TRAb. From PBMCs, RNA was extracted and then used to make the TCR library. Sequenced here: peripheral blood mononuclear cells (PBMCs), sampled when the disease was refractory, from a patient treated with antithyroid drugs. The receptors shown here come from a female donor with Graves disease.

Only a few counts were recorded for this clonotype. The CDR3 reads CASNRNSGSEQYF. Here the CDR3 DNA reads TGTGCCAGCAATAGAAATTCGGGGAGCGAGCAGTACTTC. The V call is TRBV6-1, the J call TRBJ2-7, with D perhaps TRBD2 (5 bases). V was clipped by 7 bases and J by 6 bases, with 16 bases between them. The CDR3 is 13 amino acids. Germline V gene lookup returns CDR1 MNHNS and CDR2 SASEGT.

The sample holds many counts of this clonotype. The rearrangement links TRBV28 to TRBJ2-5; 10 nucleotides line up with TRBD1. Germline loops: CDR1 MDHEN, CDR2 SYDVKM. This CDR3 has 16 amino acids. The junction had 10 bases not matched to a gene; V was cut back by 5 bases and J by 4 bases. This CDR3 is CASSTLDRGSGETQYF. As DNA, the CDR3 is TGTGCCAGCAGTACCCTGGACAGGGGGTCGGGAGAGACCCAGTACTTC.

This clonotype was counted at least ten times. This chain links TRBV28 with TRBJ2-7; 10 bases fit TRBD2. Germline V lookup: CDR1 MDHEN, CDR2 SYDVKM. The CDR3 runs 14 residues. J lost 4 bases, V lost 7 bases, and 7 bases had no gene match. CDR3 residues: CASTLAGAFYEQYF. CDR3 DNA: TGTGCCAGCACTCTAGCGGGAGCCTTTTACGAGCAGTACTTC.

This clonotype was picked up a small number of times. Given a much more abundant clone one base away, this may be a read error. The chain couples TRBV5-1 to TRBJ1-6; D might be TRBD1 (6 bases). The CDR3 length is 15 residues. Per the germline V gene, CDR1 is SGHRS and CDR2 is YFSETQ. Deletions cut 0 bases from V and 10 bases from J, with 14 bases between. The DNA of the CDR3 is TGCGCCAGCAGCTTGGACGGGGCAGGGGAATCACCCCTCCACTTT. Translated, it gives CASSLDGAGESPLHF.

Worth noting for this clonotype: Relative to the germline gene, one junction end is altered; a read error may explain this. The chain couples TRBV20-1 to TRBJ2-3; D remains unclear. Germline V gene sequence: CDR1 DFQATT, CDR2 SNEGSKA (reference sequence). The CDR3 is made up of 15 amino acids. This chain's CDR3 is CGATPPVPHTDTQYF. The CDR3 DNA reads as TGTGGTGCTACTCCTCCGGTCCCTCACACAGATACGCAGTATTTT.

This clonotype was found many times. The chain links TRBV28 to TRBJ1-6, with a possible D match to TRBD1 (6 bases). The V end lost 5 bases, the J end lost 9 bases, and 11 bases lay between the germline ends. The germline gives CDR1 MDHEN, CDR2 SYDVKM. CDR3 length equals 13 residues. This CDR3 reads CASSPPGVSPLHF. The DNA for the CDR3 is TGTGCCAGCAGTCCCCCAGGGGTTTCACCCCTCCACTTT.

The J gene is TRBJ2-7, the V gene TRBV7-9, with D uncertain. Germline V gives CDR1 SEHNR, CDR2 FQNEAQ (reference sequence). The CDR3 runs 12 residues. Trimming left V 3 bases short and J 0 bases short, with 3 bases between. The CDR3 sequence: CASSFASYEQYF. CDR3 bases: TGTGCCAGCAGCTTTGCCTCCTACGAGCAGTACTTC.

V and J are TRBV6-1 and TRBJ2-4; no clear D. V lost 8 bases and J 0 bases, leaving 11 bases between the germline ends. This CDR3 spans 14 amino acids. Germline loops: CDR1 MNHNS, CDR2 SASEGT. CDR3 sequence (DNA): TGTGCCAGCCAAGTCCGGTTAGCCAAAAACATTCAGTACTTC. This encodes CASQVRLAKNIQYF.

This rearrangement joins TRBV20-1 to TRBJ1-4, with D possibly being TRBD1 (5 bases). This CDR3 region has 12 residues. Germline V gene data show CDR1 as DFQATT and CDR2 as SNEGSKA (reference sequence). V was cut by 6 bases and J by 8 bases, with 13 bases left in between. CDR3 coding DNA: TGCAGTGCCCCACTTGGGGGGGAAAAACTGTTTTTT. Translating gives CSAPLGGEKLFF.

The V and J genes are TRBV6-2 or TRBV6-3 and TRBJ2-5, with TRBD1 matching over 9 bases. CDR3 length: 16 amino acids. Germline values: CDR1 MNHEY, CDR2 SVGEGT. J gave up 5 bases and V 2 bases, and 9 bases lay outside the gene matches. CDR3 nucleotide sequence: TGTGCCAGCAGTTACGGTGGGACAGGGTTTCAGGAGACCCAGTACTTC. Translated, it gives CASSYGGTGFQETQYF.

This clonotype was observed at least ten times. The chain carries TRBV20-1 and TRBJ2-5; possible D gene TRBD2, 5 bases. Per germline, CDR1 DFQATT and CDR2 SNEGSKA (reference sequence). This CDR3 comprises 11 residues. V gave up 4 bases and J gave up 5 bases, with 8 bases separating them. This chain's CDR3 is CSAKRVETQYF. For the CDR3, the DNA is TGCAGTGCTAAGAGGGTCGAGACCCAGTACTTC.

This clonotype was found a few times. The chain uses TRBV5-1 and TRBJ2-7; 9 bases line up with TRBD1. Unmatched junction bases numbered 9, after V lost 4 bases and J lost 4 bases. The CDR3 is 15 residues long. The germline V gene encodes CDR1 SGHRS and CDR2 YFSETQ. The CDR3 DNA is TGCGCCAGCAGCGTCAACCGGGACAGGGCTTACGAGCAGTACTTC. This sequence encodes CASSVNRDRAYEQYF.

V and J are TRBV29-1 and TRBJ2-7; a possible D gene is TRBD1 (6 bases). The germline V gene encodes CDR1 SQVTM and CDR2 ANQGSEA. CDR3 size: 13 residues. The V end lost 6 bases, the J end lost 7 bases, and 19 bases lay between the germline ends. This CDR3 reads CSVGFSGTSEQYF. As DNA, the CDR3 is TGCAGCGTCGGTTTTTCCGGGACATCGGAGCAGTACTTC.

The chain is built from TRBV20-1 and TRBJ2-5; 12 bases map to TRBD2. V lost 6 bases to trimming and J lost 5 bases; unmatched junction nucleotides: 10. Germline V gives CDR1 DFQATT, CDR2 SNEGSKA (reference sequence). CDR3 length equals 15 residues. DNA for the CDR3: TGCAGTGCCGTCTCGCCTAGCGGGAGGGGTGAGACCCAGTACTTC. It specifies CSAVSPSGRGETQYF.

This clonotype was observed at least ten times. The chain combines TRBV5-4 with TRBJ1-1; D remains unclear. V lost 3 bases and J 1 base, leaving 16 bases between the germline ends. The CDR3 loop spans 16 amino acids. Looked up from germline, CDR1 is SGHNT and CDR2 is YYREEE (reference sequence). The CDR3 here is CASSSGEGWRNTEAFF. For the CDR3, the DNA is TGTGCCAGCAGCTCCGGGGAAGGGTGGAGGAACACTGAAGCTTTCTTT.

Points on this clonotype: With a much larger clone just one base away, this may be a read error. The chain is built from TRBV28 and TRBJ1-4; D is unresolved. Looked up from germline, CDR1 is MDHEN and CDR2 is SYDVKM. Trimming took 3 bases from V and 7 from J, leaving 12 bases between them. The CDR3 spans 14 residues. CDR3 residues: CASSFMSGIEKLFF. In nucleotides, the CDR3 is TGTGCCAGCAGTTTTATGTCCGGGATTGAAAAACTGTTTTTT.

In its sample, this clonotype was seen a few times. This chain joins TRBV13 and TRBJ2-7; TRBD1 matches 8 bases. This CDR3 comprises 14 residues. With 5 bases clipped from V and 4 bases from J, the junction kept 7 bases outside the gene matches. CDR1 and CDR2 from the germline V gene are PRHDT and FYEKMQ (reference sequence). This chain's CDR3 is CASSPPDREYEQYF. Written as DNA, the CDR3 is TGTGCCAGCAGCCCCCCGGACAGGGAATACGAGCAGTACTTC.

The genes are TRBV19 and TRBJ1-5; D unclear. Germline loops: CDR1 LNHDA, CDR2 SQIVND (reference sequence). The CDR3 totals 15 residues. Deletions cut 5 bases from V and 0 bases from J, with 11 bases between. The CDR3, as DNA: TGTGCCAGTAGTCAGACGGTTTATAGCAATCAGCCCCAGCATTTT. Its protein product is CASSQTVYSNQPQHF.